The present T cell receptor beta chain was sequenced within a study of blood T cell repertoires in COVID-19. Study background: Collection of acute and convalescent COVID-19 samples took place in the United States, Italy and Spain. PBMCs, B-cell-depleted T cells, or T cells provided the cDNA or gDNA that made up the material.

This clone was observed a single time. In the original processing: Reference gene primer amplification yielded estimated nucleated cell counts. Profiled with immunoSEQ multiplex PCR; TCRdb holds only in-frame clones, not every one. V and J calls and clone size follow that table, whereas D and trimming were derived from the DNA. The table includes about 97,000 clones, roughly 80% detected once. The CDR3 is 14 residues long. This receptor was identified in a man aged 55-75 years with acute or convalescent COVID-19. The chain links TRBV21-1 to TRBJ2-3; no check of the table's D call, TRBD1, against the DNA was made. TRBV21-1 is a pseudogene locus. Sequencing was performed on peripheral blood. The CDR3, as DNA: TGTGCCAGCAGCGTCCGACAGAGCACAGATACGCAGTATTTT. This encodes CASSVRQSTDTQYF.